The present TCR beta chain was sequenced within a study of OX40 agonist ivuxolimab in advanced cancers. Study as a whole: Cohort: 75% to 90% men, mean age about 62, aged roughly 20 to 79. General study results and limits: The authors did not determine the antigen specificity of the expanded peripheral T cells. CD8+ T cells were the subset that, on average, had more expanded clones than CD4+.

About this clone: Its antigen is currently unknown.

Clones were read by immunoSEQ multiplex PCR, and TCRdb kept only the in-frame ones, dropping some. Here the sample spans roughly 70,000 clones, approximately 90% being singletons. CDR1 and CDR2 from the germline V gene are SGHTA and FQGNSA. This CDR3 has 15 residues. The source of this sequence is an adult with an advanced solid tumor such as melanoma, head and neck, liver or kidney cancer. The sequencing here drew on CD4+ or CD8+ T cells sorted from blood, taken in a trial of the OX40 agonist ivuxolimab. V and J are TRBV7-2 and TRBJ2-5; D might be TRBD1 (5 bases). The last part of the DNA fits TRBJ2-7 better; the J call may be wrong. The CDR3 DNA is TGTGCCAGCAGCTTAGGTCAGGGTAGGTCCTACGAGCAGTACTTC. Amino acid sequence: CASSLGQGRSYEQYF.